This T cell receptor beta chain stems from a study of cytomegalovirus exposure and HLA in healthy donors. Notes on this clone: No antigen is known for it.

Study conclusions and caveats: CMV serostatus stood as the only immune exposure information on hand. Relative to equally common others, HLA-associated TCR beta chains showed greater clonal expansion in a later analysis.

There are 14 residues in the CDR3. Trimming at V came to 5 bases and at J to 6 bases, leaving 6 bases not matched to a gene. Germline V lookup: CDR1 MGHDK, CDR2 SYGVNS. PCR used 60 Vbeta primers and 13 Jbeta primers. Using immunoSEQ multiplex PCR, the repertoire was profiled, and TCRdb retains in-frame clones only, with some absent. The data show about 140,000 clones, 80% seen once. The origin of this receptor is a male donor in good health and CMV-seronegative. The chain has TRBV25-1 and TRBJ1-2; TRBD1 matches at 10 bases. The sample was PBMCs. CDR3 coding DNA: TGTGCCAGCAGTCCGCGGACAGGGGGACATGGCTACACCTTC. Protein sequence: CASSPRTGGHGYTF.